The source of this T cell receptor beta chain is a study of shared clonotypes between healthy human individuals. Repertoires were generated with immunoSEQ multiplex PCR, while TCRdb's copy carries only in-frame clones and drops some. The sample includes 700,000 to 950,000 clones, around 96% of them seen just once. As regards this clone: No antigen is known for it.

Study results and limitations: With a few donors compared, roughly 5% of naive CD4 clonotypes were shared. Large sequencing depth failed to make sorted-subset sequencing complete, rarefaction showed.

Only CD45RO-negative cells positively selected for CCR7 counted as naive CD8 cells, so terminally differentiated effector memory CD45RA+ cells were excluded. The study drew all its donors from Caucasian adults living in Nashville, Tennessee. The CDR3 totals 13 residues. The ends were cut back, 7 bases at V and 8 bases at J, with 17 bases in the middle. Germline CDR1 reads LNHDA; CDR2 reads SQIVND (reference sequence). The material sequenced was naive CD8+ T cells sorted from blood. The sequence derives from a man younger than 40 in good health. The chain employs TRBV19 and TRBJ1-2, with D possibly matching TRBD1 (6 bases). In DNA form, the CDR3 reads TGTGCCAGTACCATTAGAGGGGGGCACGGCTACACCTTC. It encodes CASTIRGGHGYTF.